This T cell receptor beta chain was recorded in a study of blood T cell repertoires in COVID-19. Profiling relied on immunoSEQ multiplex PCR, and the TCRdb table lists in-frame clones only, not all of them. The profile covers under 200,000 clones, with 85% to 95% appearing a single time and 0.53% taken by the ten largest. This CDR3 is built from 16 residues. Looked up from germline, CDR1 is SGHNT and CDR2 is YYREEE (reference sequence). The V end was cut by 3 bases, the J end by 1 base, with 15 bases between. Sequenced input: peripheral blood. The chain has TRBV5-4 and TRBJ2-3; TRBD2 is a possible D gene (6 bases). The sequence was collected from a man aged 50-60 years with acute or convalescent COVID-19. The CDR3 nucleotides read TGTGCCAGCAGCTCCGGGGGATTAACTCGCACAGATACGCAGTATTTT. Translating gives CASSSGGLTRTDTQYF.